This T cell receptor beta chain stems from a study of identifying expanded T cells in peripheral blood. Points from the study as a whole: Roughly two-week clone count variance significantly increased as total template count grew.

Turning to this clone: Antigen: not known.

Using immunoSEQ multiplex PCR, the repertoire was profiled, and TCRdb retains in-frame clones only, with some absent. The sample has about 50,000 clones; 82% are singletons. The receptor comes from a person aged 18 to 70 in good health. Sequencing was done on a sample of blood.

Here the CDR3 DNA reads TGTGCCAGCAGCGGGTATTGGACAGGGTCGACTTTC. Amino acid sequence: CASSGYWTGSTF. This chain links TRBV14 with TRBJ2-6, with 8 nucleotides matching TRBD1. CDR3 length equals 12 residues. Germline CDR1 SGHDN, CDR2 FVKESK. V gave up 5 bases and J gave up 18 bases; unmatched junction bases: 9.